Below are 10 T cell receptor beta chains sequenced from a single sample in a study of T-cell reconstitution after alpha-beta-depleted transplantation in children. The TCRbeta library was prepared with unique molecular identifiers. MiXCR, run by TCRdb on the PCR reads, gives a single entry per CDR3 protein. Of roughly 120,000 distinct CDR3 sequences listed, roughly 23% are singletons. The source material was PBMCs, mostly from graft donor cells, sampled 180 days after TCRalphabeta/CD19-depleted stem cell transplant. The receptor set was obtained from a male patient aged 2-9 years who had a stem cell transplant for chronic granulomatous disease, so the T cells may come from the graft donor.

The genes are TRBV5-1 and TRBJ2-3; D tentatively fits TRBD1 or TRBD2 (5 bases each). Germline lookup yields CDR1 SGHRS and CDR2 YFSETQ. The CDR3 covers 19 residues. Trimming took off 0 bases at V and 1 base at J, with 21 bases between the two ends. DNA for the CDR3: TGCGCCAGCAGCTTGGAACCGGGACCGATTCTCGGCGGCACAGATACGCAGTATTTT. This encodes CASSLEPGPILGGTDTQYF.

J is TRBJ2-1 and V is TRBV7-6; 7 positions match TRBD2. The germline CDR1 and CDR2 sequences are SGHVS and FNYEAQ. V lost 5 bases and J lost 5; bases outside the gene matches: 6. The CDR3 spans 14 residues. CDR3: CASSGGGPNNEQFF. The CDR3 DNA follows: TGTGCCAGCAGCGGGGGAGGGCCCAACAATGAGCAGTTCTTC.

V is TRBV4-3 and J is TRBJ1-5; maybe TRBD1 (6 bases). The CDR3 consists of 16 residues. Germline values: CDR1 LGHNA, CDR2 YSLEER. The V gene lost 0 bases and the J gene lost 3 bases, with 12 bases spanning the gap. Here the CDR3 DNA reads TGCGCCAGCAGCCAAGATGGTGACAGGAACAATCAGCCCCAGCATTTT. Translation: CASSQDGDRNNQPQHF.

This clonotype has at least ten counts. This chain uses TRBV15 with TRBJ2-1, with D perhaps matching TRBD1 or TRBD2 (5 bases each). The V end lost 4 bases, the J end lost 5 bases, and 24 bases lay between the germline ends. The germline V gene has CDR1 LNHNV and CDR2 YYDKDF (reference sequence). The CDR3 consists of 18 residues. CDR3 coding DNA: TGTGCCACCAGCAACCCGCCCTCGACGGGACGAAGGGACAATGAGCAGTTCTTC. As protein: CATSNPPSTGRRDNEQFF.

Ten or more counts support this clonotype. CDR3: CSGDGGGVVADTQYF. In DNA, the CDR3 is TGCAGTGGGGACGGGGGAGGGGTCGTGGCAGATACGCAGTATTTT. This chain uses TRBV20-1 with TRBJ2-3, with 7 bases identical to TRBD2. V shed 7 bases, J shed 4 bases, and the junction held 14 bases outside the gene matches. The CDR3 runs 15 residues. Germline CDR1 and CDR2: DFQATT and SNEGSKA (reference sequence).

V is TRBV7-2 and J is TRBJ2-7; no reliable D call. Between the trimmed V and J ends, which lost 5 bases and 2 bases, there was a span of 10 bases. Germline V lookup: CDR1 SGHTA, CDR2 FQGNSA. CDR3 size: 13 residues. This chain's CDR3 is CASSPSRTYEQYF. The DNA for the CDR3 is TGTGCCAGCAGCCCCAGCCGGACCTACGAGCAGTACTTC.

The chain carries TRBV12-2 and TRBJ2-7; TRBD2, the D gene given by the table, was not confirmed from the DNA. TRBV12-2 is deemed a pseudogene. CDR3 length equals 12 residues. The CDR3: CASRSLFYEQYF. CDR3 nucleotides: TGTGCAAGTCGCTCGCTATTCTACGAGCAGTACTTC.

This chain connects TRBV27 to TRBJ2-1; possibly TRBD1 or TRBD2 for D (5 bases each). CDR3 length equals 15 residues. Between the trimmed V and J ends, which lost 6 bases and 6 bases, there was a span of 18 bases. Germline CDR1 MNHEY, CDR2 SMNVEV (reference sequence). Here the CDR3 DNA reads TGTGCCAGCAGCCTTGTGGGGGAGCCAAGCAATGAGCAGTTCTTC. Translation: CASSLVGEPSNEQFF.

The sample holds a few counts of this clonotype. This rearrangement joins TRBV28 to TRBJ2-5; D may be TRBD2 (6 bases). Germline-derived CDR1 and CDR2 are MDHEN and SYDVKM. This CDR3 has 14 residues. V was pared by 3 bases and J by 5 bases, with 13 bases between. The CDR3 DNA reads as TGTGCCAGCAGTTTTAGGCGGGGTAGGGAGACCCAGTACTTC. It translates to CASSFRRGRETQYF.

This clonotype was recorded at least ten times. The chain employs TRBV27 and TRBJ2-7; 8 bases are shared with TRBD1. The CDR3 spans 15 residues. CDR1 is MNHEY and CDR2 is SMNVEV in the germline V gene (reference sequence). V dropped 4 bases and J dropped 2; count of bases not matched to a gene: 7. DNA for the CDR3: TGTGCCAGCAGTTCACAAGGGACAGGCGCCTACGAGCAGTACTTC. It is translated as CASSSQGTGAYEQYF.